The next 6 T cell receptor beta chains were all read from a single sample in a study of blood T cell repertoires in COVID-19. The assay was immunoSEQ multiplex PCR, and TCRdb's table has in-frame clones only and misses some. The sample includes about 190,000 clones, approximately 91% seen only once; the top ten take around 2.3%. Sequencing was carried out using peripheral blood. These receptor sequences come from a man between 65 and 85 years old with active or convalescent COVID-19.

The chain couples TRBV19 to TRBJ2-3; 8 bases line up with TRBD2. The trim removed 2 bases at V and 2 bases at J, leaving 6 bases unmatched. The germline V gene has CDR1 LNHDA and CDR2 SQIVND (reference sequence). The CDR3 contains 16 residues. CDR3 nucleotides: TGTGCCAGTAGTATAATGGCTAGCGGGTCCACAGATACGCAGTATTTT. It yields the protein CASSIMASGSTDTQYF.

The chain carries TRBV5-1 and TRBJ2-3, with 10 nucleotides matching TRBD1. The CDR3 is made up of 15 amino acids. The germline V gene encodes CDR1 SGHRS and CDR2 YFSETQ. With V trimmed by 4 bases and J by 7 bases, 9 bases remained unmatched. The CDR3 sequence: CASSPGTGAQNTQYF. For the CDR3, the DNA is TGCGCCAGCAGCCCAGGGACAGGGGCGCAAAATACGCAGTATTTT.

This sequence joins TRBV4-2 and TRBJ1-6; TRBD1 matches at 8 bases. CDR1 is LGHNA, CDR2 YNFKEQ, per germline. The V and J ends lost 0 bases and 6 bases, in that order; junction bases with no gene match: 10. The CDR3 is 18 residues long. The CDR3 DNA is TGTGCCAGCAGCCAAGAACTAGGGAGACAGGGGTCTAATTCACCCCTCCACTTT. Its translation is CASSQELGRQGSNSPLHF.

This chain connects TRBV28 to TRBJ1-5; D uncertain. The germline V gene has CDR1 MDHEN and CDR2 SYDVKM. The CDR3 has 12 residues. V was shortened by 3 bases and J by 4 bases, with 4 bases between the two germline ends. CDR3 in amino acids: CASSFPNQPQHF. CDR3 nucleotides: TGTGCCAGCAGTTTCCCTAATCAGCCCCAGCATTTT.

The rearrangement links TRBV5-6 to TRBJ1-4, with a weak D call TRBD1 (5 bases). Trimming cost V 0 bases and J 7 bases, with 16 bases left between them. Germline V gene lookup returns CDR1 SGHDT and CDR2 YYEEEE. This CDR3 has 16 amino acids. The CDR3 bases are TGTGCCAGCAGCTTGGCCGGTAGGGGATTGATTGAAAAACTGTTTTTT. It is translated as CASSLAGRGLIEKLFF.

The chain recombines TRBV10-2 with TRBJ2-2, with 11 bases matching TRBD2. V was clipped by 6 bases and J by 6 bases; unmatched bases: 6. CDR1 WSHSY and CDR2 SAAADI come from the germline V gene. This CDR3 has 15 amino acids. DNA for the CDR3: TGCGCCAGCAGGGTACCTAGCGGGGGGTCCGGGGAGCTGTTTTTT. Amino acid sequence: CASRVPSGGSGELFF.